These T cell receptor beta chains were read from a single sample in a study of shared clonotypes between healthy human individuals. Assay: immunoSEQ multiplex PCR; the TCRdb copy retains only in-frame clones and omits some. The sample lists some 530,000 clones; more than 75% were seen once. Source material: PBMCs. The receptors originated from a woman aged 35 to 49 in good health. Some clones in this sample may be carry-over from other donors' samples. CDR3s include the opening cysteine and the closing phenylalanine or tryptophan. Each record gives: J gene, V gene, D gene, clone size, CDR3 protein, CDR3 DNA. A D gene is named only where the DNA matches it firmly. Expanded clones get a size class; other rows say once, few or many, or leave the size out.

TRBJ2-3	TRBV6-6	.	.	CASSHPAGGTDTQYF	TGTGCCAGCAGTCACCCAGCGGGCGGCACAGATACGCAGTATTTT
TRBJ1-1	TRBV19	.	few	CASIGRAGAGTEAFF	TGTGCCAGTATCGGCAGAGCAGGGGCTGGCACTGAAGCTTTCTTT
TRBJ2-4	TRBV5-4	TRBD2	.	CASSWTSGRAGNIQYF	TGTGCCAGCAGCTGGACTAGCGGGAGGGCCGGAAACATTCAGTACTTC
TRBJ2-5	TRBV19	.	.	CASSMGGSGLLQETQYF	TGTGCCAGTAGTATGGGAGGTAGCGGCCTACTACAAGAGACCCAGTACTTC
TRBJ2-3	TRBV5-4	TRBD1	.	CASSLTGAGSDTQYF	TGTGCCAGCAGCTTAACAGGGGCCGGTAGCGATACGCAGTATTTT
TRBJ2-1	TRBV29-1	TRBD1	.	CSVERTGGYNEQFF	TGCAGCGTTGAACGGACAGGGGGCTACAATGAGCAGTTCTTC
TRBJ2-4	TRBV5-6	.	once	CASSLSTGTNIQYF	TGTGCCAGCAGCTTGTCGACCGGGACAAACATTCAGTACTTC
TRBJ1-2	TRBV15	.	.	CATSRDDWHSGYTF	TGTGCCACCAGCAGAGATGACTGGCATTCTGGCTACACCTTC
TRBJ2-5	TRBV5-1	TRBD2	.	CASSATAGAQETQYF	TGCGCCAGCAGCGCCACCGCGGGAGCCCAAGAGACCCAGTACTTC
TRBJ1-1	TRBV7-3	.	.	CASSLNPDIEAFF	TGTGCCAGCAGCTTAAACCCGGACATTGAAGCTTTCTTT
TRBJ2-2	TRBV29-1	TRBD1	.	CSAGQGAAGELFF	TGCAGCGCGGGACAGGGGGCGGCCGGGGAGCTGTTTTTT
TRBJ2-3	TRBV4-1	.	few	CASSQGRGRADTQYF	TGCGCCAGCAGCCAAGGTCGGGGACGGGCAGATACGCAGTATTTT
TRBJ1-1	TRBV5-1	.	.	CASSLGGHRNTEAFF	TGCGCCAGCAGCTTGGGCGGACACCGGAACACTGAAGCTTTCTTT
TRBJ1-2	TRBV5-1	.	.	CASSLFLQVSPNYGYTF	TGCGCCAGCAGCTTGTTCCTACAGGTTTCCCCTAACTATGGCTACACCTTC
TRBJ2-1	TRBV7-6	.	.	CASSHSGTYNEQFF	TGTGCCAGCAGCCATAGCGGAACCTACAATGAGCAGTTCTTC
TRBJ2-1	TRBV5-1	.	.	CASSPPTSGNEQFF	TGCGCCAGCAGCCCTCCGACTAGTGGCAATGAGCAGTTCTTC
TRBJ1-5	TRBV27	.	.	CASSLKDGNQPQHF	TGTGCCAGCAGTCTAAAGGACGGCAATCAGCCCCAGCATTTT
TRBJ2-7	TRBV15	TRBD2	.	CATSRDLAGGYEQYF	TGTGCCACCAGCAGAGATCTAGCGGGAGGGTACGAGCAGTACTTC
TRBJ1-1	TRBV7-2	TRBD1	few	CASSFNRGYAFF	TGTGCCAGCAGCTTCAACAGGGGGTATGCTTTCTTT
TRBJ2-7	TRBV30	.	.	CAQRGKWGYEQYF	TGTGCTCAACGGGGCAAGTGGGGGTACGAGCAGTACTTC
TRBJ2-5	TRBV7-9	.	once	CASSLDGQPQETQYF	TGTGCCAGCAGCTTAGATGGACAACCGCAAGAGACCCAGTACTTC
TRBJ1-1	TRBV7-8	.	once	CASSLAESWTEAFF	TGTGCCAGCAGCTTAGCGGAATCATGGACTGAAGCTTTCTTT
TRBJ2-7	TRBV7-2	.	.	CASSSKRFSYEQYF	TGTGCCAGCAGCTCCAAGCGGTTCTCCTACGAGCAGTACTTC
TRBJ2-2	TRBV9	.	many	CASSSPRGYTDTGELFF	TGTGCCAGCAGCTCCCCGAGGGGTTACACAGACACCGGGGAGCTGTTTTTT
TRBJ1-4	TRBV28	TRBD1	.	CASSSPGQGREKLFF	TGTGCCAGCAGTAGCCCGGGACAGGGAAGGGAAAAACTGTTTTTT
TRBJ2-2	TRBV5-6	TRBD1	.	CASSFGQGTGELFF	TGTGCCAGCAGCTTTGGACAGGGAACCGGGGAGCTGTTTTTT